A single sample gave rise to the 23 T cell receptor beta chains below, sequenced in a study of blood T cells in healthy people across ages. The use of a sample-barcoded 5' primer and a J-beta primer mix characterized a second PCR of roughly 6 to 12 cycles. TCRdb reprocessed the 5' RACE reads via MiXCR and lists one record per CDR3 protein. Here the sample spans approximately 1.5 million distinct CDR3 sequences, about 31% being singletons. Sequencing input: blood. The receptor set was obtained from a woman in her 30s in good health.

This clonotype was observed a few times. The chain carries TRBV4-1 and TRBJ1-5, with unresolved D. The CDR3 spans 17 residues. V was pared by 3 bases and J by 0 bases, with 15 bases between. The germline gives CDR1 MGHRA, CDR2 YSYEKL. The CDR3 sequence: CASSHTIVQYSNQPQHF. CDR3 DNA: TGCGCCAGCAGCCATACAATCGTCCAGTATAGCAATCAGCCCCAGCATTTT.

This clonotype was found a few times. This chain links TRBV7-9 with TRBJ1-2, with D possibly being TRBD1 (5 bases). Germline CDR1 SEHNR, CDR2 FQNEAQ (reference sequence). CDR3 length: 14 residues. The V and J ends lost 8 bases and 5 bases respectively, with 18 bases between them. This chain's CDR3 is CASGPGGGPYGYTF. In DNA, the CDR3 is TGTGCCAGCGGCCCCGGGGGTGGGCCTTATGGCTACACCTTC.

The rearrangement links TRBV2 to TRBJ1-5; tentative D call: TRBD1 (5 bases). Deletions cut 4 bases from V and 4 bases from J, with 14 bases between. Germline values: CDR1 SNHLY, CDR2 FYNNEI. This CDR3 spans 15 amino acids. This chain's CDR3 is CASSGLSGGNQPQHF. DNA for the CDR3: TGTGCCAGCAGTGGTCTCAGCGGGGGGAATCAGCCCCAGCATTTT. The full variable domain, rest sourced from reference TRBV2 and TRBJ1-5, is EPEVTQTPSHQVTQMGQEVILRCVPISNHLYFYWYRQILGQKVEFLVSFYNNEISEKSEIFDDQFSVERPDGSNFTLKIRSTKLEDSAMYFCASSGLSGGNQPQHFGDGTRLSIL.

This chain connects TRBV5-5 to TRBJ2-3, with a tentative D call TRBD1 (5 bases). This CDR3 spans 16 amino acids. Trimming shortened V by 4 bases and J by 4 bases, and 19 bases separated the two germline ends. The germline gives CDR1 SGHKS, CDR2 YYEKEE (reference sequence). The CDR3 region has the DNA TGTGCCAGCAGCCTGTGGGGCCAGGGCCAGGCAGATACGCAGTATTTT. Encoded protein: CASSLWGQGQADTQYF.

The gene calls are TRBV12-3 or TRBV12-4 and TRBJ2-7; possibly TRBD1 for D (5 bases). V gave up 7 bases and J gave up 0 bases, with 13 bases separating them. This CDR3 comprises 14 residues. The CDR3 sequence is CASNRGHTSYEQYF. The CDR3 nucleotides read TGTGCCAGCAACCGAGGACACACCTCCTACGAGCAGTACTTC.

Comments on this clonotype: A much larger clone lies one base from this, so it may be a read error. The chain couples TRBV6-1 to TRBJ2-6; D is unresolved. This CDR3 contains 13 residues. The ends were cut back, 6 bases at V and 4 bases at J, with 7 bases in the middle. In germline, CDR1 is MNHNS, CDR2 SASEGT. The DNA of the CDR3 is TGTGCCAGCAGGGAACAGGGGGCCAACGTCCTGACTTTC. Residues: CASREQGANVLTF.

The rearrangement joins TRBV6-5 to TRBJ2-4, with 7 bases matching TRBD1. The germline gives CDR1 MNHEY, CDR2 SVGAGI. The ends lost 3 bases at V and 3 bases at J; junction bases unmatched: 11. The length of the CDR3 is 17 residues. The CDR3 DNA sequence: TGTGCCAGCAGTTATACAGGGGCCGCCTTGGGCAAAAACATTCAGTACTTC. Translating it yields CASSYTGAALGKNIQYF.

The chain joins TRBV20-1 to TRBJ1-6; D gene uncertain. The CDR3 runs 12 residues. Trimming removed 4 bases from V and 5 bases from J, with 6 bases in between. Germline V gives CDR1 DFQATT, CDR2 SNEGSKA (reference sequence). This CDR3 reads CSANKDNSPLHF. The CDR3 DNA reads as TGCAGTGCTAATAAAGATAATTCACCCCTCCACTTT.

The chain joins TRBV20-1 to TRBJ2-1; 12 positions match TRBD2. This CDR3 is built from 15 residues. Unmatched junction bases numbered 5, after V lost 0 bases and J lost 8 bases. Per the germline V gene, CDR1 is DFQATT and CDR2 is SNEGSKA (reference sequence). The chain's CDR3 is CSARDPSGGAHEQFF. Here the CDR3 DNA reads TGCAGTGCTAGAGATCCTAGCGGGGGGGCCCATGAGCAGTTCTTC.

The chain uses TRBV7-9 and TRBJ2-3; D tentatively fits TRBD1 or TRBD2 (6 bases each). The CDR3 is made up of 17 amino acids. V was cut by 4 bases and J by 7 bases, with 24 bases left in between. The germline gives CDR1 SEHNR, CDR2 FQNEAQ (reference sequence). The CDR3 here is CASSSAAGPGAPYTQYF. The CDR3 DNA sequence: TGTGCCAGCAGCTCTGCCGCGGGCCCGGGGGCCCCATATACGCAGTATTTT.

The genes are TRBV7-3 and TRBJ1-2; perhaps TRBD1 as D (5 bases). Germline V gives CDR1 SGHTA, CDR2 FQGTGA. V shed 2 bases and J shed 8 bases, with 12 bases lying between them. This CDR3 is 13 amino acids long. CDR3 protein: CASSLGGDGGYTF. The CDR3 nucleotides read TGTGCCAGCAGCTTAGGAGGGGACGGGGGCTACACCTTC. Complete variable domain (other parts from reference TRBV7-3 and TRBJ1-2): GAGVSQTPSNKVTEKGKYVELRCDPISGHTALYWYRQSLGQGPEFLIYFQGTGAADDSGLPNDRFFAVRPEGSVSTLKIQRTERGDSAVYLCASSLGGDGGYTFGSGTRLTVV.

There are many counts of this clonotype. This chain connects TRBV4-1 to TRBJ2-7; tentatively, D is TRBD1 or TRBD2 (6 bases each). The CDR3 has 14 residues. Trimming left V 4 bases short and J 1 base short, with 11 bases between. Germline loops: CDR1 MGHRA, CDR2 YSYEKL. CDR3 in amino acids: CASSLRRGSYEQYF. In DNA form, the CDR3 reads TGCGCCAGCAGCCTGAGGAGGGGGTCCTACGAGCAGTACTTC.

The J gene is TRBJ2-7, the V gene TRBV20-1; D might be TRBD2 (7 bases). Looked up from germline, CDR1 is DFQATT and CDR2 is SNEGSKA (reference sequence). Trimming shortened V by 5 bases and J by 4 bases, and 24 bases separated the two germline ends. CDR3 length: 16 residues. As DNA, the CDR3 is TGCAGTGCTCCCAATATGGGAGGGGGGACCAGGTACGAGCAGTACTTC. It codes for CSAPNMGGGTRYEQYF.

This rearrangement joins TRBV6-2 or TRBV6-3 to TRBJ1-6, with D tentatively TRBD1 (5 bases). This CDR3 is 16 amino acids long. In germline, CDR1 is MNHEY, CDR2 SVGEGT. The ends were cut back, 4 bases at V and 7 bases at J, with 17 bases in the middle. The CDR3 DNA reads TGTGCCAGCAGTTCATTTGACAGAGCTGAGAATTCACCCCTCCACTTT. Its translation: CASSSFDRAENSPLHF.

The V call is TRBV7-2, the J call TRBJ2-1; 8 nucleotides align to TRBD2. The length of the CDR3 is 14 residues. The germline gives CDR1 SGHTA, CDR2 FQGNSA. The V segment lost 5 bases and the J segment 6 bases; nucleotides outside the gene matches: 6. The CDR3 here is CASSPGTSRNEQFF. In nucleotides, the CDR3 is TGTGCCAGCAGCCCCGGGACTAGTCGCAATGAGCAGTTCTTC.

The CDR3 loop is CASSPLGGGGFDEQFF. The CDR3 region has the DNA TGTGCCAGCAGCCCGCTCGGGGGAGGGGGCTTCGATGAGCAGTTCTTC. The chain couples TRBV7-7 to TRBJ2-1; D is tentatively TRBD1 or TRBD2 (7 bases each). The CDR3 has 16 residues. V dropped 5 bases and J dropped 8 bases, with 22 bases sitting between them. CDR1 and CDR2 from the germline V gene are SSHAT and FNYEAQ (reference sequence).

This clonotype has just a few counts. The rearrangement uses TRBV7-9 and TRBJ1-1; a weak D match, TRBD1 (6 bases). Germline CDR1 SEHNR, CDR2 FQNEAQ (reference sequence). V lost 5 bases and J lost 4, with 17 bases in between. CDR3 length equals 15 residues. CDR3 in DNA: TGTGCCAGCAGCCCCGTGGGGGGAGGGGGCACTGAAGCTTTCTTT. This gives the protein CASSPVGGGGTEAFF.

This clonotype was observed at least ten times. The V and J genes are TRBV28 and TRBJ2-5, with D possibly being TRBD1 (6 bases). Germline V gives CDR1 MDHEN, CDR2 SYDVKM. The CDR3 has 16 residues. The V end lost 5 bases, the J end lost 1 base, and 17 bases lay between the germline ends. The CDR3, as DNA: TGTGCCAGCAGTCCACTGCTGGCCAGGGGCCAAGAGACCCAGTACTTC. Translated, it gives CASSPLLARGQETQYF.

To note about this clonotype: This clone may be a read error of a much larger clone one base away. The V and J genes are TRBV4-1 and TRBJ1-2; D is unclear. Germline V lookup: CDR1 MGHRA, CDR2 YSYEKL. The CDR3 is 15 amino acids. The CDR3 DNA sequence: TGCGCCAGCAGCGAAGACGGGTTGGCATTTTATGGCTACACCTTC. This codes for CASSEDGLAFYGYTF.

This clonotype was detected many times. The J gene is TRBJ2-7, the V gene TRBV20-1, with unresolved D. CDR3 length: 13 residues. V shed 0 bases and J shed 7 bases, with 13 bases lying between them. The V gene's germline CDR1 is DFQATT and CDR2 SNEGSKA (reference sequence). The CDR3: CSARDLPESEQYF. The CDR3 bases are TGCAGTGCTAGAGACCTTCCGGAGTCGGAGCAGTACTTC.

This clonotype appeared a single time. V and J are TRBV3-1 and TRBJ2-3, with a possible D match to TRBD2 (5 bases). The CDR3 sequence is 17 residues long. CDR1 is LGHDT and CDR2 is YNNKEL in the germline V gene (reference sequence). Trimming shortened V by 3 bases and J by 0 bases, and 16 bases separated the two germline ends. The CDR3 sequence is CASSQIGLRASTDTQYF. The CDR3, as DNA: TGTGCCAGCAGCCAGATAGGTTTGCGGGCTAGCACAGATACGCAGTATTTT.

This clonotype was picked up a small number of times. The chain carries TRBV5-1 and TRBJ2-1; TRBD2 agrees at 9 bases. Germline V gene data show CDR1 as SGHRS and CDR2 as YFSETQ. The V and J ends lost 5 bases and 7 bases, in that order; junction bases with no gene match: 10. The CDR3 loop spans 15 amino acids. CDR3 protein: CASRQSGGRYNEQFF. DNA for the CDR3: TGCGCCAGCAGACAAAGCGGGGGGAGGTATAATGAGCAGTTCTTC.

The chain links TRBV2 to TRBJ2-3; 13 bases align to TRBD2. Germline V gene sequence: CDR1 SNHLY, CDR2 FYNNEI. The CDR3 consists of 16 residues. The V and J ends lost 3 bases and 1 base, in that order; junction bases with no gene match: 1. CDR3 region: CASSEGTSGGTDTQYF. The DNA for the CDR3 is TGTGCCAGCAGTGAGGGGACTAGCGGGGGCACAGATACGCAGTATTTT.